Listed below are T cell receptor beta chains from one sample, sequenced in a study of T cell responses to AZD1222 COVID-19 vaccine. Sequencing used immunoSEQ multiplex PCR; TCRdb keeps in-frame clones, though not all of them. The sample gives more than 85,000 clones, approximately 89% of which show up once; about 4.6% is in the top ten. The material sequenced was peripheral blood, taken 28 days after the second AZD1222 dose. These receptors were taken from an adult who received the AZD1222 COVID-19 vaccine. The CDR3 runs from the conserved cysteine through the conserved F or W. A D gene is named only where the DNA matches it firmly. Rows give clone size only sometimes, using once, few, many, or a class for an expanded clone.

D,V,J,size,length,CDR3,DNA
NA,TRBV2,TRBJ1-2,NA,10,CASRGRGYTF,TGTGCCAGCAGGGGACGGGGCTACACCTTC
TRBD2,TRBV5-1,TRBJ2-7,NA,16,CASSLQPGLAVREQYF,TGCGCCAGCAGCCTCCAACCGGGACTAGCGGTTAGAGAGCAGTACTTC
TRBD2,TRBV7-3,TRBJ2-3,NA,16,CASSFLQRETADTQYF,TGTGCCAGCAGCTTCCTCCAGCGGGAGACAGCAGATACGCAGTATTTT
NA,TRBV7-2,TRBJ1-2,NA,13,CASSLDTGYGYTF,TGTGCCAGCAGCTTAGACACTGGCTATGGCTACACCTTC
NA,TRBV5-6,TRBJ1-2,NA,13,CASSIGGGDGYTF,TGTGCCAGCAGTATTGGGGGAGGCGATGGCTACACCTTC
TRBD1,TRBV5-6,TRBJ1-5,NA,14,CASSWTGDSQPQHF,TGTGCCAGCAGCTGGACAGGGGATAGTCAGCCCCAGCATTTT
TRBD1,TRBV30,TRBJ2-7,NA,17,CAWSGPRRGRVSYEQYF,TGTGCCTGGAGTGGACCCCGAAGGGGGCGCGTCTCCTACGAGCAGTACTTC
NA,TRBV6-5,TRBJ1-2,NA,11,CASGDSYGYTF,TGTGCCAGCGGCGACAGCTATGGCTACACCTTC
NA,TRBV19,TRBJ1-4,NA,15,CASSIWAEGDEKLFF,TGTGCCAGTAGTATATGGGCGGAAGGGGATGAAAAACTGTTTTTT
NA,TRBV7-8,TRBJ2-5,NA,15,CASRFTGMTGETQYF,TGTGCCAGCAGGTTTACAGGGATGACGGGAGAGACCCAGTACTTC
TRBD2,TRBV7-7,TRBJ2-5,NA,18,CASSFLLAGGTYQETQYF,TGTGCCAGCAGCTTTCTGCTAGCGGGGGGCACGTACCAAGAGACCCAGTACTTC
NA,TRBV19,TRBJ2-3,NA,15,CATSAGGTILDTQYF,TGTGCCACCTCCGCCGGGGGAACCATCTTAGATACGCAGTATTTT
TRBD1,TRBV6-1,TRBJ2-2,NA,16,CASSERTGRDTGELFF,TGTGCCAGCAGTGAACGGACAGGGCGGGACACCGGGGAGCTGTTTTTT
TRBD1,TRBV6-2/TRBV6-3,TRBJ2-1,NA,15,CASSDLADRGDEQFF,TGTGCCAGCAGTGACCTAGCGGACAGGGGGGATGAGCAGTTCTTC
NA,TRBV10-3,TRBJ1-5,NA,13,CAISDSSNQPQHF,TGTGCCATCAGTGACAGTAGCAATCAGCCCCAGCATTTT
NA,TRBV19,TRBJ1-1,NA,17,CASSLLPGRFAGTEAFF,TGTGCCAGTAGCCTACTACCAGGGAGGTTTGCGGGCACTGAAGCTTTCTTT
NA,TRBV28,TRBJ1-1,NA,14,CASRPQGIVTEAFF,TGTGCCAGCAGACCACAGGGAATAGTCACTGAAGCTTTCTTT
TRBD2,TRBV10-3,TRBJ2-3,NA,16,CAISYTAGPITDTQYF,TGTGCCATCAGTTACACAGCGGGACCAATCACAGATACGCAGTATTTT
TRBD1,TRBV29-1,TRBJ2-3,NA,12,CSVGDSTDTQYF,TGCAGCGTGGGGGACAGTACAGATACGCAGTATTTT
NA,TRBV7-9,TRBJ1-6,NA,14,CASTQNNRVSPLHF,TGTGCCAGCACCCAAAACAACAGGGTTTCACCCCTCCACTTT
NA,TRBV12-3/TRBV12-4,TRBJ2-7,few,11,CASSLGGEQYF,TGTGCCAGCAGTTTAGGGGGGGAGCAGTACTTC
NA,TRBV5-1,TRBJ2-2,NA,16,CASSVGQTSNTGELFF,TGCGCCAGCAGCGTTGGACAGACTTCGAACACCGGGGAGCTGTTTTTT
NA,TRBV6-5,TRBJ1-5,NA,14,CASSYGAYRGPQHF,TGTGCCAGCAGTTATGGGGCTTACCGGGGGCCCCAGCATTTT
TRBD2,TRBV7-2,TRBJ2-3,NA,15,CASSFPSGNTDTQYF,TGTGCCAGCAGCTTTCCTAGCGGAAACACAGATACGCAGTATTTT
NA,TRBV4-2,TRBJ2-1,NA,16,CASSQELAGLYNEQFF,TGTGCCAGCAGCCAAGAACTAGCTGGACTATACAATGAGCAGTTCTTC
NA,TRBV3-1/TRBV3-2,TRBJ1-5,NA,17,CASTFKQPMGSNQPQHF,TGTGCCAGCACCTTCAAGCAGCCCATGGGTAGCAATCAGCCCCAGCATTTT
TRBD1,TRBV19,TRBJ2-5,once,14,CASSPGQGEETQYF,TGTGCCAGTAGTCCGGGACAGGGAGAAGAGACCCAGTACTTC
TRBD1,TRBV7-8,TRBJ2-7,NA,15,CASSFYRDSSYEQYF,TGTGCCAGCAGCTTCTACCGGGACAGTTCCTACGAGCAGTACTTC
NA,TRBV7-3,TRBJ1-6,once,13,CATSPDPNSPLHF,TGTGCCACTTCGCCGGACCCGAATTCACCCCTCCACTTT
NA,TRBV7-3,TRBJ1-2,NA,17,CASSLNLAPPSNYGYTF,TGTGCCAGCAGCTTAAACCTGGCACCGCCCTCTAACTATGGCTACACCTTC
NA,TRBV28,TRBJ1-2,many,16,CASRPKGTWRNYGYTF,TGTGCCAGCAGGCCGAAAGGGACCTGGCGTAACTATGGCTACACCTTC
TRBD2,TRBV3-1/TRBV3-2,TRBJ2-5,NA,14,CASRRAGVQETQYF,TGTGCCAGCAGACGAGCGGGGGTTCAAGAGACCCAGTACTTC
NA,TRBV18,TRBJ2-7,NA,13,CASSPPTGYEQYF,TGTGCCAGCTCACCCCCGACAGGCTACGAGCAGTACTTC
TRBD2,TRBV3-1/TRBV3-2,TRBJ2-1,NA,16,CASSPQRGMVYNEQFF,TGTGCCAGCAGCCCCCAGCGGGGGATGGTCTACAATGAGCAGTTCTTC
TRBD1,TRBV11-2,TRBJ2-7,NA,16,CASSLLRDRGPYEQYF,TGTGCCAGCAGCTTACTCCGGGACAGGGGGCCGTACGAGCAGTACTTC
NA,TRBV5-5,TRBJ1-3,few,15,CASTRGVGSGNTIYF,TGTGCCAGCACCCGGGGGGTCGGCTCTGGAAACACCATATATTTT
NA,TRBV5-1,TRBJ2-5,NA,15,CASSLAPVTQETQYF,TGCGCCAGCAGCTTGGCCCCAGTCACACAGGAGACCCAGTACTTC
NA,TRBV6-5,TRBJ2-2,NA,14,CASLGGVSPGELFF,TGTGCCAGTCTAGGGGGGGTAAGCCCCGGGGAGCTGTTTTTT
TRBD1,TRBV15,TRBJ1-2,NA,16,CATSRGAGTGNNGYTF,TGTGCCACCAGCAGAGGTGCCGGGACAGGGAATAATGGCTACACCTTC
NA,TRBV5-1,TRBJ2-7,NA,12,CASSFLSDEQYF,TGCGCCAGCAGCTTTCTTAGCGACGAGCAGTACTTC
NA,TRBV9,TRBJ2-5,NA,12,CASSARGETQYF,TGTGCCAGCAGCGCGAGGGGGGAGACCCAGTACTTC
TRBD1,TRBV28,TRBJ1-6,NA,16,CASSRRVGQGNSPLHF,TGTGCCAGCAGTCGAAGGGTAGGACAGGGGAATTCACCCCTCCACTTT